The TCR beta chain described here comes from a study of T cells expressing NK-cell markers. Turning to this clonotype: The antigen remains unidentified.

Whole-study findings and limits: Dominance of the CD3+CD56-NKG2C+ fraction by these clonotypes also held in several donors. HCMV specificity was not established for the expanded NKG2C+ T cell clones.

A 5'RACE template switching approach incorporating UMIs was used to make TCR beta cDNA. TCRdb re-called the 5' RACE reads, yielding one record per CDR3 amino acid sequence without DNA. The clone table shows 500,000 to 700,000 distinct CDR3 sequences, with the ten largest holding approximately 3.6%. The CDR3 is 15 residues long. Per the germline V gene, CDR1 is LGHNA and CDR2 is YSLEER. The sequenced sample consisted of blood T cells: a sorted CD56 or NKG2C T cell subset, CD4+ or CD8+ T cells, or bulk PBMC T cells (not recorded which). The clonotype originates from a man between 18 and 35 years old in good health. This chain uses TRBV4-3 with TRBJ2-7. This chain's CDR3 is CASSQDQGSFYEQYF.